This TCR beta chain was observed in a study of low-dose radiotherapy and immunotherapy resistance in tumors. Across the whole study: For Cohort 1, fractions of 0.5 Gy were given every 2 weeks, reaching 6.5 Gy overall.

In this sample, this clonotype turned up many times. Germline V gene data show CDR1 as SGHTA and CDR2 as FQGTGA. The CDR3 has 16 amino acids. The trim removed 0 bases at V and 7 bases at J, leaving 6 bases unmatched. TRAV- and TRBV-specific primers were used for first-strand cDNA, which covered alpha and beta chains. The authors amplified TCRs for 20 to 25 PCR cycles with a constant-region primer and a V-primer adapter. Amplification (by in vitro transcription) was performed on isolated mRNA. MiXCR was run by TCRdb on the reads, yielding one entry per CDR3 protein. Of tens of thousands of distinct CDR3 sequences listed, about a fifth are singletons. As for time point: after trial treatment. Treatment in this sample: LDRT plus nivolumab, ipilimumab, low-dose cyclophosphamide and aspirin (RACIN trial).

The chain couples TRBV7-3 to TRBJ2-2, with TRBD1 matching 9 bases. Sequences were derived from PBMCs, sampled after low-dose radiotherapy plus immunotherapy. The TCR originated in a female donor with ovarian cancer. CDR3 DNA: TGTGCCAGCAGCTTAACCTCGGGACAGGGAAGCGGGGAGCTGTTTTTT. Translation: CASSLTSGQGSGELFF.